Sequencing of this TCR beta chain was carried out in a study of response to subunit inactivated influenza vaccine. The CDR3 runs 13 residues. Germline V CDR1 and CDR2: LGHNA, YNFKEQ. Trimming took off 0 bases at V and 9 bases at J, with 6 bases between the two ends. Study-level results: Each seasonal influenza vaccination, the authors suggested, recruits few new T cells.

TCRdb reprocessed the RT-PCR reads with MiXCR, giving one entry per CDR3 protein. The sample gives around 530,000 distinct CDR3 sequences, roughly 12% of which show up once; roughly a tenth is in the top ten. This clonotype was picked up a small number of times. Its target is unknown. The specimen comprised PBMCs from blood, sampled on the day of vaccination. This sequence joins TRBV4-2 and TRBJ1-6; D uncertain. The sequence came from a man aged 50 to 60 who received an inactivated influenza vaccine. This chain's CDR3 is CASSQEIFSPLHF. DNA of the CDR3: TGTGCCAGCAGCCAAGAAATCTTTTCACCCCTCCACTTT.